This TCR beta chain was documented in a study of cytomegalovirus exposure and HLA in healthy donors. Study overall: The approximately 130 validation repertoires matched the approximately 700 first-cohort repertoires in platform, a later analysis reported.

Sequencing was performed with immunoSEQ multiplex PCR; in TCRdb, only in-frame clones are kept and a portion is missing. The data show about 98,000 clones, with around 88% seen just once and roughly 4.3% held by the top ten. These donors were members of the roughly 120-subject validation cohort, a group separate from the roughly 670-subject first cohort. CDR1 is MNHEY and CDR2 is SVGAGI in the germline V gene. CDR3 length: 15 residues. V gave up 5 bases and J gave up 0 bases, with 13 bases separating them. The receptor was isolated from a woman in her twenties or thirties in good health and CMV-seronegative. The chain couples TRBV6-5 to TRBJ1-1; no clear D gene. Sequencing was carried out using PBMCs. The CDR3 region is CASSRTSSMNTEAFF. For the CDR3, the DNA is TGTGCCAGCAGTCGTACTTCCTCCATGAACACTGAAGCTTTCTTT.